This T cell receptor beta chain was captured by sequencing in a study of blood T cells in healthy people across ages. At the level of the study: The capture of about one barcoded beta molecule per two T cells was achieved by template switching. Notes on the study in general: Estimated diversity that came from one million T cells was considered an underestimate.

The amount of total RNA extracted per sample was at least 5 micrograms. Next came a second PCR, run for roughly 7 to 12 cycles, which used a sample-barcoded 5' primer along with a J-beta primer mix. TCRdb re-derived calls from the 5' RACE reads in MiXCR, one entry per CDR3 protein. The table lists about 650,000 distinct CDR3 sequences, about 30% of them singletons. For this clonotype: Its antigen is unknown.

V lost 6 bases and J 3 bases, leaving 14 bases between the germline ends. Germline V gene data show CDR1 as MDHEN and CDR2 as SYDVKM. The CDR3 is made up of 14 amino acids. The chain is built from TRBV28 and TRBJ2-5, with TRBD1 as a possible D gene (5 bases). This TCR was sampled from a woman older than 75 in good health. Sequencing was performed on blood. The CDR3, as DNA: TGTGCCAGCAGGCAGACGACAGTAGAAGAGACCCAGTACTTC. Amino acid sequence: CASRQTTVEETQYF.